These T cell receptor beta chains were read from a single sample in a study of blood T cells in healthy people across ages. TCRdb re-derived calls from the 5' RACE reads in MiXCR, one entry per CDR3 protein. This table has around 1,600,000 distinct CDR3 sequences, under 55% appearing once. Sequencing used blood. These receptors were collected from a woman between 18 and 29 years old in good health. The CDR3 runs from the conserved cysteine through the conserved F or W. D genes are given only for firm matches. Only some rows state a clone size, as once, few, many or a class for expanded clones.

j_call	clone_size	d_call	v_call	cdr3_nt	cdr3_aa
TRBJ2-2	few	TRBD2	TRBV12-3/TRBV12-4	TGTGCCAGCAGCCCCCGGTATAGCGGGGGGCAGGGGGAGCTGTTTTTT	CASSPRYSGGQGELFF
TRBJ2-3	-	TRBD1	TRBV6-1	TGTGCCAGCAGTCGACAGGGCCCCGGCACAGATACGCAGTATTTT	CASSRQGPGTDTQYF
TRBJ1-1	few	-	TRBV29-1	TGCAGCGTTGAACGCCGGGGGCAGGGGACTGAAGCTTTCTTT	CSVERRGQGTEAFF
TRBJ2-1	once	-	TRBV9	TGTGCCAGCAGCGAAGAGGGGGATCTGTACAATGAGCAGTTCTTC	CASSEEGDLYNEQFF
TRBJ2-1	many	TRBD2	TRBV4-1	TGCGCCAGCAGCCCCCGACTAGCTGGCGCCTACAATGAGCAGTTCTTC	CASSPRLAGAYNEQFF
TRBJ2-1	-	-	TRBV6-4	TGTGCCAGCAGTGTTGGTGGTGGTGGCCACAATGAGCAGTTCTTC	CASSVGGGGHNEQFF
TRBJ2-7	many	-	TRBV5-1	TGTGCCAGCAGCTTAGCCGCAGGGACCTACGAGCAGTACTTC	CASSLAAGTYEQYF
TRBJ2-6	-	-	TRBV12-3/TRBV12-4	TGTGCCAGCAGGGCCAGGGTAGTGTCTGGGGCCAACGTCCTGACTTTC	CASRARVVSGANVLTF
TRBJ2-1	-	TRBD2	TRBV13	TGTGCCAGTAGCTTAAAGCTAGCGGCCTACAATGAGCAGTTCTTC	CASSLKLAAYNEQFF
TRBJ2-7	-	TRBD2	TRBV20-1	TGCAGTGCTCGACGGGGGGGACTCTCTAACGAGCAGTACTTC	CSARRGGLSNEQYF
TRBJ2-5	-	-	TRBV10-3	TGTGCCATCAGCTACGGGACTGACCAAGAGACCCAGTACTTC	CAISYGTDQETQYF
TRBJ2-7	many	TRBD2	TRBV27	TGTGCCAGCAGTCCGACTAGCGCGGGGGAGCAGTACTTC	CASSPTSAGEQYF
TRBJ2-2	few	-	TRBV7-2	TGTGCCAGCAGCTTAGCGTTGGACGGGGAGCTGTTTTTT	CASSLALDGELFF
TRBJ2-1	-	TRBD2	TRBV4-2	TGTGCCAGCAGCCAAGGGGGACTAGCACTTGAGGAGTTCTTC	CASSQGGLALEEFF
TRBJ2-3	few	-	TRBV20-1	TGCAGTGCGGTGGCGGTTGGGGGAGATACGCAGTATTTT	CSAVAVGGDTQYF
TRBJ1-5	few	-	TRBV28	TGTGCCAGCAGTTTCGCGAATCGGGGGGTTCGCAATCAGCCCCAGCATTTT	CASSFANRGVRNQPQHF
TRBJ2-1	-	-	TRBV4-2	TGTGCCAGCAGCCGCGGACAGCGCAACAATGAGCAGTTCTTC	CASSRGQRNNEQFF
TRBJ2-7	-	TRBD1	TRBV9	TGTGCCAGCAGCGAACAGGGACAGGGGAGCGACGAGCAGTACTTC	CASSEQGQGSDEQYF
TRBJ1-4	-	TRBD1	TRBV7-9	TGTGCCAGCAGCACAGGACAGGGGCCCAATGAAAAACTGTTTTTT	CASSTGQGPNEKLFF
TRBJ1-1	-	TRBD1	TRBV6-6	TGTGCCAGCAGCCGAATGGGACAGGGGAACACTGAAGCTTTCTTT	CASSRMGQGNTEAFF
TRBJ2-1	-	-	TRBV4-3	TGCGCCAGCAGCCAAGGACCCTCCGGCGGGACCTACAATGAGCAGTTCTTC	CASSQGPSGGTYNEQFF
TRBJ2-1	few	TRBD1	TRBV4-1	TGCGCCAGCAGCCAAGCCGGGACAGGGACTTACAATGAGCAGTTCTTC	CASSQAGTGTYNEQFF
TRBJ2-3	-	-	TRBV6-2/TRBV6-3	TGTGCCAGCAGTTACTCGATACCGGATACGCAGTATTTT	CASSYSIPDTQYF
TRBJ2-5	-	TRBD2	TRBV6-1	TGTGCCAGCAGTGAAGTAACTAGCGGGGACAATGAGCAGTACTTC	CASSEVTSGDNEQYF
TRBJ1-2	-	TRBD1	TRBV7-2	TGTGCCAGCAGCCCCAGGACAGGGAAAGGCTACACCTTC	CASSPRTGKGYTF
TRBJ2-3	-	-	TRBV7-9	TGTGCCAGCAGCGCACTTCTTAGCACAGATACGCAGTATTTT	CASSALLSTDTQYF
TRBJ1-2	-	-	TRBV4-2	TGTGCCAGCAACCAAGAAGGAAGCTTTAACTATGGCTACACCTTC	CASNQEGSFNYGYTF
TRBJ2-4	-	-	TRBV7-9	TGTGCCAGCAGCTTAAGGGGTGGAAACAATGAGCAGTACTTC	CASSLRGGNNEQYF
TRBJ2-5	-	-	TRBV30	TGTGCCTGGAGTCCGGGCGGGACCCAAGAGACCCAGTACTTC	CAWSPGGTQETQYF
TRBJ2-3	-	-	TRBV20-1	TGCAGTGCTAGACTTGTCCTGCGGGGCGGCACAGATACGCAGTATTTT	CSARLVLRGGTDTQYF
TRBJ2-3	-	-	TRBV29-1	TGCAGCGTGAACAGGGTTCGCACAGATACGCAGTATTTT	CSVNRVRTDTQYF
TRBJ2-3	few	-	TRBV3-1	TGTGCCAGCAGCCAAGATAGTCTAGCGCTGGATACGCAGTATTTT	CASSQDSLALDTQYF
TRBJ2-1	-	-	TRBV19	TGTGCCAGTAGTATGGTGGACGGTCAAGAGACCCAGTTCTTC	CASSMVDGQETQFF
TRBJ2-1	-	TRBD2	TRBV27	TGTTCCAGCAGTTTACGAAGCGGGATCCGCAATGAGCAGTTCTTC	CSSSLRSGIRNEQFF
TRBJ2-7	-	TRBD1	TRBV27	TGTGCCAGCAGTTCCGGACAGGGTGGAGGTTACGAGCAGTACTTC	CASSSGQGGGYEQYF
TRBJ1-2	-	-	TRBV14	TGTGCCAGCAGCCAACAGGGTTCCTATGACTACACCTTC	CASSQQGSYDYTF
TRBJ2-3	once	TRBD2	TRBV7-8	TGTGCCAGCAGCTTAAGGAGAACTCGGACTAGCGGGGGGTCCACAGATACGCAGTATTTT	CASSLRRTRTSGGSTDTQYF
TRBJ1-5	-	-	TRBV12-3/TRBV12-4	TGTGCCAGCAGTTTAAGGGATCAGCGGGGTAGCAATCAGCCCCAGCATTTT	CASSLRDQRGSNQPQHF
TRBJ2-3	-	TRBD1	TRBV20-1	TGCAGTGCAACACACAGGGGATTGGGGACAGATACGCAGTATTTT	CSATHRGLGTDTQYF
TRBJ2-1	few	-	TRBV7-2	TGTGCCAGCAGCTTAGACAACTCCTACAATGAGCAGTTCTTC	CASSLDNSYNEQFF
TRBJ2-3	-	TRBD2	TRBV5-5	TGTGCCAGCAGCTTGATGGCTAGCGGGTACACAGATACGCAGTATTTT	CASSLMASGYTDTQYF
TRBJ2-7	-	TRBD2	TRBV11-2	TGTGCCAGCAGCTCCCTGGGGACCGGGACTAGCGGGACCTACAATGAGCAGTACTTC	CASSSLGTGTSGTYNEQYF
TRBJ1-2	-	-	TRBV3-1	TGTGCCAGTTCAAGGGGGGGAGGTAACTATGGCTACACCTTC	CASSRGGGNYGYTF
TRBJ1-1	-	-	TRBV6-6	TGTGCCAGCAGTGACACTGGAGAAACTGAAGCTTTCTTT	CASSDTGETEAFF
TRBJ2-1	-	-	TRBV29-1	TGCAGCGTTGAGAACGGAAGCTCCTACAATGAGCAGTTCTTC	CSVENGSSYNEQFF
TRBJ2-7	-	-	TRBV20-1	TGCAGTGCTAGGCGACTCGTTTTTTCCTACAATGAGCAGTACTTC	CSARRLVFSYNEQYF
TRBJ1-6	few	-	TRBV2	TGTGCCAGCAGCCCCTCCTTTGTGGGTAATTCACCCCTCCACTTT	CASSPSFVGNSPLHF
TRBJ1-1	-	TRBD1	TRBV20-1	TGCAGTGCTAGGGCGGGACAGGGTCTCACTGAAGCTTCCTTT	CSARAGQGLTEASF
TRBJ2-2	-	-	TRBV27	TGTGCCAGCAGTTTATCGGGCAGGACCCGAACGAACACCGGGGAGCTGTTTTTT	CASSLSGRTRTNTGELFF
TRBJ1-1	-	-	TRBV7-2	TGTGCCAGCAGCTTTCGGAGCGCCCCGGCGGGAACTGAAGCTTTCTTT	CASSFRSAPAGTEAFF
TRBJ2-5	-	-	TRBV27	TGTGCCAGCAGAGAATTGGAGCACGAGACCCAGTACTTC	CASRELEHETQYF
TRBJ1-1	-	TRBD1	TRBV20-1	TGCAGTTCTAGAAACAGGGGAAACACTGAAGCTTTCTTT	CSSRNRGNTEAFF
TRBJ2-7	-	-	TRBV7-3	TGTACCAACAGCTTATTCGGGAAGGGCCCTCTCGACGAGCAGTACTTC	CTNSLFGKGPLDEQYF
TRBJ2-7	-	-	TRBV7-2	TGTGCCAGCAGCCGATCCACCGCCGGCTACCAGTACAATGAGCAGTACTTC	CASSRSTAGYQYNEQYF